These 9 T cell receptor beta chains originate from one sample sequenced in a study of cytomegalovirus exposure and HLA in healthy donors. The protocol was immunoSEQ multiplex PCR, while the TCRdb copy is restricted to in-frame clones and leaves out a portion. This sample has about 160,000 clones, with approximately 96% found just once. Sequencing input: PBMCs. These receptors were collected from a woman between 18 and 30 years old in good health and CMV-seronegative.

The CDR3 bases are TGTGCCAGCAGTTACAGTACAGGGGGCGCGTATGGCTACACCTTC. This gives the protein CASSYSTGGAYGYTF. The genes are TRBV6-5 and TRBJ1-2; 9 bases fit TRBD1. The J segment lost 5 bases and the V segment lost 2 bases, leaving 6 bases of the junction unmatched. Germline assignment: CDR1 MNHEY and CDR2 SVGAGI. CDR3 length equals 15 residues.

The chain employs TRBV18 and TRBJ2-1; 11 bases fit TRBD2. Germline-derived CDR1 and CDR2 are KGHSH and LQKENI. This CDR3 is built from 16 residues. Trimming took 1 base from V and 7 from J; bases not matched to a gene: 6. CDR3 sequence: CASSPRLAGGLNEQFF. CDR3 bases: TGTGCCAGCTCACCACGGCTAGCGGGGGGACTAAATGAGCAGTTCTTC.

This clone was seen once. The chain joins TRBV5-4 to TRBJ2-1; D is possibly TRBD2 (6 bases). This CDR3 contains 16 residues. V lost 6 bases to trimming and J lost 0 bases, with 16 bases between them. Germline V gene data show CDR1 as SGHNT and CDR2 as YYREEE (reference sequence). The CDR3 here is CASTVGGISSYNEQFF. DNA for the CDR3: TGTGCCAGCACCGTTGGGGGGATCAGCTCCTACAATGAGCAGTTCTTC. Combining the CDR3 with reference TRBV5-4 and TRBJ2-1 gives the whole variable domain ETGVTQSPTHLIKTRGQQVTLRCSSQSGHNTVSWYQQALGQGPQFIFQYYREEENGRGNFPPRFSGLQFPNYSSELNVNALELDDSALYLCASTVGGISSYNEQFFGPGTRLTVL.

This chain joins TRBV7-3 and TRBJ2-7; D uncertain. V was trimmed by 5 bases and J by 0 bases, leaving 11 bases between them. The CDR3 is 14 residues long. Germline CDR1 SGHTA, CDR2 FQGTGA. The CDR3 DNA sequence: TGTGCCAGCAGCCCCCGCGGTGGCTCCTACGAGCAGTACTTC. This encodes CASSPRGGSYEQYF.

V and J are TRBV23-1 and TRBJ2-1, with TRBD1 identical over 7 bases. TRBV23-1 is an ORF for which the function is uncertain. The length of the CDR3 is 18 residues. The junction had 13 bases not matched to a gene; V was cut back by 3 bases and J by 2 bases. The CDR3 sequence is CASSQVNHRGQTYNEQFF. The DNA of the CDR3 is TGCGCCAGCAGTCAGGTCAATCATAGGGGGCAAACCTACAATGAGCAGTTCTTC.

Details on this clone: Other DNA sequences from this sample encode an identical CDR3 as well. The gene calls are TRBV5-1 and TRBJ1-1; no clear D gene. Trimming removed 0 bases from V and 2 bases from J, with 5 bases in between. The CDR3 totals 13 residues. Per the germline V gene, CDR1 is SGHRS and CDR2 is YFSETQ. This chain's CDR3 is CASSLGGNTEAFF. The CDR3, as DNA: TGCGCCAGCAGCTTGGGAGGAAACACTGAAGCTTTCTTT. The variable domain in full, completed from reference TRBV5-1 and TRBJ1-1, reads KAGVTQTPRYLIKTRGQQVTLSCSPISGHRSVSWYQQTPGQGLQFLFEYFSETQRNKGNFPGRFSGRQFSNSRSEMNVSTLELGDSALYLCASSLGGNTEAFFGQGTRLTVV.

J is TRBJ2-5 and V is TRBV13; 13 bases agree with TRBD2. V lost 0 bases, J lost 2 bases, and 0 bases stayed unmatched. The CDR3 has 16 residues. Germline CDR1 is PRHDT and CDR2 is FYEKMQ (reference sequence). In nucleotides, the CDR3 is TGTGCCAGCAGCTTAGGACTAGCGGGGGGGCAAGAGACCCAGTACTTC. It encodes CASSLGLAGGQETQYF.

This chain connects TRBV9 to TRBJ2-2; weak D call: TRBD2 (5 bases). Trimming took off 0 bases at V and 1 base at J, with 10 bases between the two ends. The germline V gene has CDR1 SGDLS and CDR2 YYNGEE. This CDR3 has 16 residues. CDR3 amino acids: CASSVVASRNTGELFF. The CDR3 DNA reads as TGTGCCAGCAGCGTAGTAGCTAGCAGGAACACCGGGGAGCTGTTTTTT.

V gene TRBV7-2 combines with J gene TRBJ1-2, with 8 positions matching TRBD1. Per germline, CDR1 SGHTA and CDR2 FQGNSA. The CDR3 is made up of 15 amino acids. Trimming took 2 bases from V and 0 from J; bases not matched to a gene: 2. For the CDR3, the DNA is TGTGCCAGCAGCTTACAGGGGGCTTCTAACTATGGCTACACCTTC. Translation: CASSLQGASNYGYTF. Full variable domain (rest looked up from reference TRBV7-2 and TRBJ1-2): GAGVSQSPSNKVTEKGKDVELRCDPISGHTALYWYRQSLGQGLEFLIYFQGNSAPDKSGLPSDRFSAERTGGSVSTLTIQRTQQEDSAVYLCASSLQGASNYGYTFGSGTRLTVV.